This T cell receptor (beta chain) is from a study of PD-L1 blockade in urothelial cancer. Libraries were prepared by immunoSEQ multiplex PCR; TCRdb keeps only in-frame clonotypes and omits some of them. The data show tens of thousands of clones, with roughly 80% seen just once and roughly 10% held by the top ten. Stated time point: peripheral blood 6 weeks after treatment start. All patients handed over anywhere from 1 to 8 samples, pretreatment and on-treatment. V lost 0 bases and J lost 2, with 11 bases in between. Germline V lookup: CDR1 SGHRS, CDR2 YFSETQ. The CDR3 is 16 residues long. Sample: PBMCs, taken around atezolizumab (anti-PD-L1) treatment. This clonotype originated in a man between 70 and 80 years old with urothelial cancer. The rearrangement uses TRBV5-1 and TRBJ2-2; D gene unclear. CDR3 loop: CASSLDSPSNTGELFF. The CDR3 DNA is TGCGCCAGCAGCTTGGATTCTCCCTCCAACACCGGGGAGCTGTTTTTT.